This TCR beta chain was documented in a study of shared clonotypes between healthy human individuals. In the case of this clone: Its antigen is undetermined.

Study-wide results and caveats: In contrast to clonotypes shared by all four donors, non-shared clonotypes had lower generation probabilities.

Free of recent acute infections or vaccinations, the donors were healthy HIV-negative adults. Evenly divided among several immunoSEQ plates was the genomic DNA of each subset. The authors loaded roughly 200 ng DNA, 25,000 to 30,000 T cell genomes, into sorted-subset replicate PCRs. This table comes from immunoSEQ multiplex PCR, and its TCRdb copy is limited to in-frame clones, with some not included. The table lists roughly 700,000 clones, approximately 79% of them singletons. Sequencing was performed on memory CD4+ T cells sorted from blood. Subset of the sample: CD45RA-negative fraction. This clonotype was obtained from a woman in her 30s in good health.

CDR3 region: CAISGKGALDTQYF. In DNA, the CDR3 is TGTGCCATCAGTGGGAAAGGGGCTCTGGATACGCAGTATTTT. This chain uses TRBV10-3 with TRBJ2-3, with D maybe TRBD1 (5 bases). Germline lookup yields CDR1 ENHRY and CDR2 SYGVKD. The V end was cut by 4 bases, the J end by 6 bases, with 14 bases between. The length of the CDR3 is 14 residues.